This TCR beta chain stems from a study of CD8 T cells in ankylosing spondylitis. Study conclusions and caveats: Seemingly characteristic of ankylosing spondylitis blood was a TCR beta motif consisting of about 8 highly homologous variants.

Details on this clonotype: The antigen is not known.

The CDR3 totals 16 residues. The V end lost 2 bases, the J end lost 0 bases, and 10 bases lay between the germline ends. Germline V lookup: CDR1 PRHDT, CDR2 FYEKMQ (reference sequence). TCRdb called the 5' RACE reads again in MiXCR, with one record for every CDR3 protein. The sample yields roughly 490,000 distinct CDR3 sequences, approximately 5% seen once. The V and J genes are TRBV13 and TRBJ2-2; D is perhaps TRBD2 (5 bases). The receptor comes from a male donor with ankylosing spondylitis. The specimen was blood, either unsorted or a sorted T cell fraction (not recorded which). The CDR3 DNA follows: TGTGCCAGCAGCTTAAGGAGGCCCGCGAACACCGGGGAGCTGTTTTTT. Amino acid sequence: CASSLRRPANTGELFF. Full variable domain (missing parts from reference TRBV13 and TRBJ2-2): AAGVIQSPRHLIKEKRETATLKCYPIPRHDTVYWYQQGPGQDPQFLISFYEKMQSDKGSIPDRFSAQQFSDYHSELNMSSLELGDSALYFCASSLRRPANTGELFFGEGSRLTVL.